This T cell receptor (beta chain) emerged from a study of blood T cell repertoires in COVID-19. Authors' data handling: Reference gene primers were amplified, and this amplification served to estimate nucleated cell counts. Only in-frame clones appear in the TCRdb table, and some are missing; sequencing was by immunoSEQ multiplex PCR. V, J and clone size reflect that table, while D and trimming were determined from the DNA. The sample yields 150,000 to 200,000 clones, over 80% seen once. Germline V CDR1 and CDR2: SNHLY, FYNNEI. The V end was cut by 2 bases, the J end by 4 bases, with 11 bases between. There are 14 residues in the CDR3. Recruitment covered 20 to 25 US areas and drew participants whose ages spanned about 18 to 90 years. Clinical history reported by participants formed the basis on which cohorts were assigned.

The chain has TRBV2 and TRBJ2-5; possible D gene TRBD1, 5 bases. The receptor's source is an older woman who had recovered from COVID-19. What was sequenced was PBMCs or T cells enriched from blood (not recorded which). The CDR3 region has the DNA TGTGCCAGCAGTGAACAGGGATGGGGAGAGACCCAGTACTTC. Protein sequence: CASSEQGWGETQYF.